The 30 T cell receptor beta chains listed next were all sequenced from one sample in a study of CD8+ T cells in alopecia areata. Once RNA had been extracted, it was reverse transcribed into cDNA to act as the sequencing template. TCRdb keeps only in-frame clones here, not all; method: immunoSEQ multiplex PCR. The table lists 210,000 or so clones, more than 60% of them singletons. As to treatment: oral pan-JAK inhibitor, 5-10 mg twice daily. Sequenced here: CD4+ T cells sorted from blood, sampled around week 46, from a patient treated with tofacitinib. The origin of the receptors is a human donor with alopecia areata.

In this sample, this clone turned up once. CDR3 in amino acids: CASSQEEGVRAYEQYF. As DNA, the CDR3 is TGCGCCAGCAGCCAAGAAGAGGGGGTAAGGGCCTACGAGCAGTACTTC. The chain carries TRBV4-1 and TRBJ2-7, with D perhaps matching TRBD1 (6 bases). Deletions cut 0 bases from V and 2 bases from J, with 14 bases between. This CDR3 has 16 residues. Germline V gene lookup returns CDR1 MGHRA and CDR2 YSYEKL.

This chain links TRBV7-9 with TRBJ2-1, with D unclear. This CDR3 has 11 residues. The ends were cut back, 5 bases at V and 10 bases at J, with 9 bases in the middle. Germline CDR1 reads SEHNR; CDR2 reads FQNEAQ (reference sequence). The CDR3 here is CASSPLVEQFF. The CDR3 DNA follows: TGTGCCAGCAGCCCTCTAGTGGAGCAGTTCTTC.

Here the CDR3 DNA reads TGCGCCAGCAGCTTGGGACCCCTACGGGACGAGCAGTACTTC. Protein: CASSLGPLRDEQYF. The chain carries TRBV5-1 and TRBJ2-7; D ambiguous. V dropped 0 bases and J dropped 5 bases, with 12 bases sitting between them. This CDR3 is built from 14 residues. Germline CDR1 reads SGHRS; CDR2 reads YFSETQ.

The V call is TRBV29-1, the J call TRBJ1-1; 7 positions agree with TRBD1. Looked up from germline, CDR1 is SQVTM and CDR2 is ANQGSEA. The CDR3 is 14 amino acids. The junction had 9 bases not matched to a gene; V was cut back by 6 bases and J by 2 bases. The CDR3 bases are TGCAGCGTAAAAGGGGGCGTTGGTAACACTGAAGCTTTCTTT. Its protein is CSVKGGVGNTEAFF.

The rearrangement joins TRBV6-1 to TRBJ2-6, with TRBD1 as a possible D gene (5 bases). The CDR3 length is 15 residues. Trimming shortened V by 6 bases and J by 2 bases, and 11 bases separated the two germline ends. Germline V gene data show CDR1 as MNHNS and CDR2 as SASEGT. CDR3 nucleotide sequence: TGTGCCAGCAGAGACACCAGGGCTGGGGCCAACGTCCTGACTTTC. It translates to CASRDTRAGANVLTF.

Only a few counts were recorded for this clone. V usage is TRBV7-2 and J usage is TRBJ2-7, with TRBD1 identical over 9 bases. The V segment lost 5 bases and the J segment 3 bases; nucleotides outside the gene matches: 14. Per germline, CDR1 SGHTA and CDR2 FQGNSA. The CDR3 is made up of 17 amino acids. CDR3 DNA sequence: TGTGCCAGCAGCCAAGCATCGGGGACAGGGAGAATCTACGAGCAGTACTTC. This codes for CASSQASGTGRIYEQYF.

This sequence joins TRBV18 and TRBJ2-6, with TRBD1 identical over 10 bases. V dropped 4 bases and J dropped 0; count of bases not matched to a gene: 3. The V gene's germline CDR1 is KGHSH and CDR2 LQKENI. This CDR3 contains 17 residues. In DNA form, the CDR3 reads TGTGCCAGCTCACGACAGGGGGCCCTCTCTGGGGCCAACGTCCTGACTTTC. The encoded protein is CASSRQGALSGANVLTF.

At least ten counts were recorded for this clone. The V gene is TRBV2, the J gene TRBJ2-2, with 8 bases identical to TRBD1. The V and J ends lost 6 bases and 4 bases, in that order; junction bases with no gene match: 7. CDR3 size: 15 residues. Germline CDR1 and CDR2: SNHLY and FYNNEI. CDR3 residues: CASREWTGPTGELFF. CDR3 bases: TGTGCCAGCAGAGAATGGACAGGGCCCACCGGGGAGCTGTTTTTT. Supplemented by reference TRBV2 and TRBJ2-2, the full variable domain reads EPEVTQTPSHQVTQMGQEVILRCVPISNHLYFYWYRQILGQKVEFLVSFYNNEISEKSEIFDDQFSVERPDGSNFTLKIRSTKLEDSAMYFCASREWTGPTGELFFGEGSRLTVL.

The chain combines TRBV25-1 with TRBJ1-6; tentative D call: TRBD1 (6 bases). This CDR3 comprises 14 residues. Germline-derived CDR1 and CDR2 are MGHDK and SYGVNS. The germline V and J ends were trimmed by 3 bases and 9 bases, with 12 bases remaining between them. CDR3 protein: CASSEITGISPLHF. The CDR3 DNA reads as TGTGCCAGCAGTGAGATAACAGGGATTTCACCCCTCCACTTT.

The V call is TRBV9, the J call TRBJ2-3, with D hard to call. This CDR3 contains 11 residues. The V gene's germline CDR1 is SGDLS and CDR2 YYNGEE. Deletions cut 0 bases from V and 7 bases from J, with 3 bases between. In DNA form, the CDR3 reads TGTGCCAGCAGCGTAGATCATACGCAGTATTTT. This translates into CASSVDHTQYF.

As regards this clone: The junction shows a germline mismatch at one end, possibly a read error. CDR3 DNA: TGTGCCAGCAGCTTGAGTGGGATACGGGAGACCCAGCACTTC. Protein sequence: CASSLSGIRETQHF. This chain links TRBV5-6 with TRBJ2-5; D is perhaps TRBD2 (6 bases). CDR1 and CDR2 (germline): SGHDT, YYEEEE. The CDR3 sequence is 14 residues long. The whole variable domain, filled in from reference TRBV5-6 and TRBJ2-5, reads DAGVTQSPTHLIKTRGQQVTLRCSPKSGHDTVSWYQQALGQGPQFIFQYYEEEERQRGNFPDRFSGHQFPNYSSELNVNALLLGDSALYLCASSLSGIRETQHFGPGTRLLVL.

The V call is TRBV25-1, the J call TRBJ2-7; perhaps D is TRBD1 or TRBD2 (6 bases each). The CDR3 runs 14 residues. Germline CDR1 reads MGHDK; CDR2 reads SYGVNS. V shed 9 bases and J shed 6 bases, with 21 bases lying between them. CDR3 loop: CASKGAGAAGEQYF. The DNA for the CDR3 is TGTGCCAGTAAGGGCGCAGGGGCAGCGGGCGAGCAGTACTTC.

This chain uses TRBV29-1 with TRBJ1-2; 7 bases map to TRBD1. Germline-derived CDR1 and CDR2 are SQVTM and ANQGSEA. The CDR3 sequence is 12 residues long. After removal of 4 bases from V and 8 bases from J, the junction contained 7 bases not matched to a gene. CDR3: CSVVTGNGGYTF. The CDR3 nucleotides are TGCAGCGTTGTGACAGGGAATGGCGGCTACACCTTC.

The genes are TRBV7-2 and TRBJ2-3, with no clear D. The germline gives CDR1 SGHTA, CDR2 FQGNSA. The CDR3 sequence is 11 residues long. V gave up 8 bases and J gave up 5 bases, with 8 bases separating them. DNA of the CDR3: TGTGCCAGCTCTGGCGGAGATACGCAGTATTTT. Its protein product is CASSGGDTQYF.

This chain connects TRBV5-1 to TRBJ2-7, with D perhaps matching TRBD2 (6 bases). Germline V gives CDR1 SGHRS, CDR2 YFSETQ. V shed 5 bases and J shed 2 bases, with 17 bases lying between them. The CDR3 is made up of 15 amino acids. CDR3 protein: CASRELAGMTYEQYF. CDR3 sequence (DNA): TGCGCCAGCAGGGAACTGGCGGGGATGACCTACGAGCAGTACTTC.

This clone appeared a few times. The rearrangement uses TRBV7-2 and TRBJ2-6; D gene unclear. V gave up 0 bases and J gave up 4 bases, with 7 bases separating them. The CDR3 is made up of 15 amino acids. Germline V gene lookup returns CDR1 SGHTA and CDR2 FQGNSA. The DNA of the CDR3 is TGTGCCAGCAGCTTAGCGAGCCCCGGGGCCAACGTCCTGACTTTC. Its translation: CASSLASPGANVLTF.

J is TRBJ2-2 and V is TRBV2; D is possibly TRBD2 (5 bases). This CDR3 has 15 residues. Deletions cut 4 bases from V and 7 bases from J, with 16 bases between. Germline V CDR1 and CDR2: SNHLY, FYNNEI. The CDR3 region is CASSGLVGVNGELFF. CDR3 DNA sequence: TGTGCCAGCAGTGGTTTGGTCGGGGTCAACGGGGAGCTGTTTTTT.

The chain couples TRBV15 to TRBJ1-2; D ambiguous. The V and J ends lost 3 bases and 7 bases respectively, with 12 bases between them. The germline V gene encodes CDR1 LNHNV and CDR2 YYDKDF (reference sequence). The CDR3 length is 13 residues. The CDR3 region has the DNA TGTGCCACCAGCAGTTTGGGGAGGTCTGGCTACACCTTC. Protein: CATSSLGRSGYTF.

A few counts support this clone. CDR3 region: CASRGGGGGYTF. The CDR3 DNA sequence: TGTGCCAGCAGAGGTGGGGGAGGTGGCTACACCTTC. The rearrangement links TRBV2 to TRBJ1-2, with D perhaps TRBD1 (5 bases). V gave up 6 bases and J gave up 7 bases, with 12 bases separating them. Germline V gene lookup returns CDR1 SNHLY and CDR2 FYNNEI. The CDR3 spans 12 residues.

The chain has TRBV28 and TRBJ2-7; no reliable D call. Germline-derived CDR1 and CDR2 are MDHEN and SYDVKM. The CDR3 has 13 amino acids. The V and J ends lost 7 bases and 1 base respectively, with 11 bases between them. The CDR3 region has the DNA TGTGCCAGCACCTCTTCCGGGTCCTACGAGCAGTACTTC. This gives the protein CASTSSGSYEQYF.

V and J are TRBV10-3 and TRBJ2-1; unclear D gene. Germline-derived CDR1 and CDR2 are ENHRY and SYGVKD. Trimming removed 8 bases from V and 5 bases from J, with 10 bases in between. CDR3 size: 12 residues. CDR3 in amino acids: CAISRADNEQFF. In DNA, the CDR3 is TGTGCCATCTCGCGTGCTGACAATGAGCAGTTCTTC.

The CDR3: CASSPTQQAILTF. The CDR3 coding sequence is TGTGCCAGTAGTCCCACGCAGCAGGCTATCCTGACTTTC. The V and J genes are TRBV19 and TRBJ2-6; the D is unclear. Germline CDR1 is LNHDA and CDR2 is SQIVND (reference sequence). This CDR3 comprises 13 residues. V shed 5 bases and J shed 14 bases, with 16 bases lying between them.

This chain links TRBV29-1 with TRBJ1-2; 7 nucleotides agree with TRBD1. The CDR3 runs 13 residues. Germline CDR1 SQVTM, CDR2 ANQGSEA. The trim removed 1 base at V and 4 bases at J, leaving 3 bases unmatched. CDR3 DNA sequence: TGCAGCGTTGAAGGACAGGGAAGCTATGGCTACACCTTC. This gives the protein CSVEGQGSYGYTF.

This chain uses TRBV6-1 with TRBJ1-5; possible D gene TRBD1, 5 bases. CDR1 is MNHNS, CDR2 SASEGT, per germline. Trimming removed 1 base at V and 4 bases at J, with 11 bases between. The CDR3 runs to 15 residues. CDR3: CASSEGVGANQPQHF. The CDR3 DNA reads as TGTGCCAGCAGTGAAGGGGTAGGGGCGAATCAGCCCCAGCATTTT.

This clone came up once. This chain connects TRBV7-8 to TRBJ1-5; 7 bases map to TRBD1. Germline trimming cut 1 base from V and 7 bases from J; bases unmatched to any gene: 7. This CDR3 contains 15 residues. Germline V CDR1 and CDR2: SGHVS, FQNEAQ. CDR3 nucleotide sequence: TGTGCCAGCAGCTTAGGAGACAGGGAAGCGCAGCCCCAGCATTTT. This codes for CASSLGDREAQPQHF.

The chain employs TRBV30 and TRBJ1-2; D call uncertain. Trimming shortened V by 5 bases and J by 5 bases, and 15 bases separated the two germline ends. CDR3 size: 13 residues. The V gene's germline CDR1 is GTSNPN and CDR2 SVGIG (reference sequence). The CDR3 spells CAWCPNVGYGYTF. The CDR3 DNA sequence: TGTGCCTGGTGCCCAAACGTGGGGTATGGCTACACCTTC.

This sequence joins TRBV6-1 and TRBJ2-5; D is uncertain. The CDR3 totals 11 residues. Germline V gene sequence: CDR1 MNHNS, CDR2 SASEGT. Trimming took 2 bases from V and 7 from J, leaving 5 bases between them. The DNA for the CDR3 is TGTGCCAGCAGTGAATGGGGGACCCAGTACTTC. This gives the protein CASSEWGTQYF.

The rearrangement uses TRBV7-9 and TRBJ1-1; weak D call: TRBD1 (5 bases). The germline V gene has CDR1 SEHNR and CDR2 FQNEAQ (reference sequence). Trimming pared 3 bases from V and 0 bases from J, leaving 8 bases between. There are 14 residues in the CDR3. The CDR3 DNA reads TGTGCCAGCAGCTTTGGGGCCATGAACACTGAAGCTTTCTTT. Translated, it gives CASSFGAMNTEAFF. Looking up the rest from reference TRBV7-9 and TRBJ1-1 gives the full variable domain: DTGVSQNPRHKITKRGQNVTFRCDPISEHNRLYWYRQTLGQGPEFLTYFQNEAQLEKSRLLSDRFSAERPKGSFSTLEIQRTEQGDSAMYLCASSFGAMNTEAFFGQGTRLTVV.

This clone occurred a few times. The chain carries TRBV7-2 and TRBJ2-1, with D possibly matching TRBD2 (6 bases). The CDR3 is 18 amino acids. Between the trimmed V and J ends, which lost 0 bases and 6 bases, there was a span of 21 bases. Germline CDR1 is SGHTA and CDR2 is FQGNSA. In nucleotides, the CDR3 is TGTGCCAGCAGCTTAGCTTCCCCTACTAGCCCCCCCAGCAATGAGCAGTTCTTC. Protein sequence: CASSLASPTSPPSNEQFF.

V usage is TRBV20-1 and J usage is TRBJ2-1; the D gene is possibly TRBD2 (6 bases). Germline assignment: CDR1 DFQATT and CDR2 SNEGSKA (reference sequence). Trimming removed 6 bases at V and 3 bases at J, with 6 bases between. The CDR3 consists of 11 residues. Here the CDR3 reads CSADYYNEQFF. CDR3 nucleotides: TGCAGTGCGGACTACTACAATGAGCAGTTCTTC.